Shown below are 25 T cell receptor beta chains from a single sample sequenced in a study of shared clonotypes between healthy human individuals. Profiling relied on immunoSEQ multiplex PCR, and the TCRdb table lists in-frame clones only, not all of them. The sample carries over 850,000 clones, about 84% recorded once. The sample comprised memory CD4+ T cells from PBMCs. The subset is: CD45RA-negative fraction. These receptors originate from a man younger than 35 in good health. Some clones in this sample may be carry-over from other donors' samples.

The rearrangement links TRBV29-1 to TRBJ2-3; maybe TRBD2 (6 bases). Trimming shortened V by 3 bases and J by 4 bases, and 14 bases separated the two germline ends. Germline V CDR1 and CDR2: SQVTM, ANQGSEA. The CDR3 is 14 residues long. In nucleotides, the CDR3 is TGCAGCGTTGAGACGGGAGTGGAGCCAGATACGCAGTATTTT. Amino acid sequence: CSVETGVEPDTQYF.

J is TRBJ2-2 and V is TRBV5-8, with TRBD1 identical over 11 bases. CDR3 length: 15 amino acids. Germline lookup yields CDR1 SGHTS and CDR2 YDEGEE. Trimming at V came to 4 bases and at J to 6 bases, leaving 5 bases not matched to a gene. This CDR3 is CASSPGTGGAGELFF. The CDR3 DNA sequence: TGTGCCAGCAGCCCGGGGACAGGGGGTGCCGGGGAGCTGTTTTTT.

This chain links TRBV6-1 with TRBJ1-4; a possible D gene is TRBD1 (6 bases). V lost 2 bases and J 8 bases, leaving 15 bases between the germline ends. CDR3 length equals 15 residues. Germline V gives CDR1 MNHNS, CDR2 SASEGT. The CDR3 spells CASSESTQGYEKLFF. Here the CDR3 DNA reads TGTGCCAGCAGTGAATCGACACAGGGATACGAAAAACTGTTTTTT.

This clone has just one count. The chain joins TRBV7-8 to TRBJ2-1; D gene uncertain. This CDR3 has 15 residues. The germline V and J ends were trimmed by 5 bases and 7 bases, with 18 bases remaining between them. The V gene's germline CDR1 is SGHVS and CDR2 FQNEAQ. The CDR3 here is CASSLQRVGKNEQFF. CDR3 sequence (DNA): TGTGCCAGCAGCCTCCAACGTGTGGGAAAAAATGAGCAGTTCTTC.

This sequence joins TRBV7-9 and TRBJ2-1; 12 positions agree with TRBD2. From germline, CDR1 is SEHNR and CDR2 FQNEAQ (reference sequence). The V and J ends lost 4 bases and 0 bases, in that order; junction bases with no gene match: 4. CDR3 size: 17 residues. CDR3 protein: CASSSLTSGSSYNEQFF. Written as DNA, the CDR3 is TGTGCCAGCAGCTCTTTGACTAGCGGGAGCTCCTACAATGAGCAGTTCTTC.

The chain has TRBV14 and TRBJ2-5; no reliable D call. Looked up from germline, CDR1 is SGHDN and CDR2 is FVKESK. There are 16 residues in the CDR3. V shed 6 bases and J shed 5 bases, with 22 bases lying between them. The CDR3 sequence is CASSLRPALVSETQYF. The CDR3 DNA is TGTGCCAGCAGTCTTCGACCGGCCCTAGTTAGTGAGACCCAGTACTTC.

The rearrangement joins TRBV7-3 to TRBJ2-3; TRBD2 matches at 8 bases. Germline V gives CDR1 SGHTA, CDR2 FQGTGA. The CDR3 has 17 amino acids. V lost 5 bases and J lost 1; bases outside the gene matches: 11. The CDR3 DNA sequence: TGTGCCAGCAGCCACACAAACGGGAGGGCCTGCACAGATACGCAGTATTTT. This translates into CASSHTNGRACTDTQYF.

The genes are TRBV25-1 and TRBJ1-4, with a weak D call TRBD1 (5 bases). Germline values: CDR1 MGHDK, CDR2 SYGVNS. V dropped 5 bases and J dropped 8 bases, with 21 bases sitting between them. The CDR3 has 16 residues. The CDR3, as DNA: TGTGCCAGCAGTTCACCGACAGCACCCCTAGGAGAAAAACTGTTTTTT. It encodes CASSSPTAPLGEKLFF.

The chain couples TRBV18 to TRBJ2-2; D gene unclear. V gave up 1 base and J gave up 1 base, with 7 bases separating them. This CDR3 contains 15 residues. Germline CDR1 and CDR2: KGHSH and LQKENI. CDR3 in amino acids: CASSPQQRNTGELFF. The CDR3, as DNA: TGTGCCAGCTCACCACAACAGAGGAACACCGGGGAGCTGTTTTTT.

Written as DNA, the CDR3 is TGTGCCAGCAGCTCCATCCAGGGGACTAGCAGATCCTACGAGCAGTACTTC. As protein: CASSSIQGTSRSYEQYF. This sequence joins TRBV11-2 and TRBJ2-7; 9 bases are a match to TRBD2. CDR1 is SGHAT and CDR2 is FQNNGV in the germline V gene. The V and J ends lost 4 bases and 1 base, in that order; junction bases with no gene match: 11. The CDR3 is made up of 17 amino acids.

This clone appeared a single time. The CDR3 region is CASSQDRGQETQYF. DNA for the CDR3: TGTGCCAGCAGCCAAGACAGGGGCCAAGAGACCCAGTACTTC. The chain combines TRBV7-9 with TRBJ2-5, with TRBD1 matching 8 bases. J lost 1 base, V lost 5 bases, and 3 bases had no gene match. Looked up from germline, CDR1 is SEHNR and CDR2 is FQNEAQ (reference sequence). This CDR3 spans 14 amino acids. Full variable domain (outside the CDR3, taken from reference TRBV7-9 and TRBJ2-5): DTGVSQNPRHKITKRGQNVTFRCDPISEHNRLYWYRQTLGQGPEFLTYFQNEAQLEKSRLLSDRFSAERPKGSFSTLEIQRTEQGDSAMYLCASSQDRGQETQYFGPGTRLLVL.

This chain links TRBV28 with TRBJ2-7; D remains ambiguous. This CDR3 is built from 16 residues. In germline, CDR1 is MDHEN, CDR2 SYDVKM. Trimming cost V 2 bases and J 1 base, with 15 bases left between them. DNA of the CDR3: TGTGCCAGCAGTTTAATTATCCGCACCCCTTCCTACGAGCAGTACTTC. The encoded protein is CASSLIIRTPSYEQYF.

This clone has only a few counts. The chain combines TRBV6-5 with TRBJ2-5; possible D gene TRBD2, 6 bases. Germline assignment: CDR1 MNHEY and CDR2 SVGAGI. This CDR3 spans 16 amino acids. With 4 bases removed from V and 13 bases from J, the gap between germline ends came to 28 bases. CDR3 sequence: CASSSSPGLSLNLRYF. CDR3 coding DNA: TGTGCCAGCAGTTCGAGCCCCGGACTATCATTGAACTTGAGGTACTTC.

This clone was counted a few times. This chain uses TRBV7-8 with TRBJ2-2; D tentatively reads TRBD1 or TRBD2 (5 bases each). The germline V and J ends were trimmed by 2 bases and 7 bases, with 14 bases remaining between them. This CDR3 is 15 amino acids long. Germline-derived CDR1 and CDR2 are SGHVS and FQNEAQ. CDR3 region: CASSLLGASHGELFF. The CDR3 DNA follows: TGTGCCAGCAGCTTATTAGGGGCTAGCCACGGGGAGCTGTTTTTT.

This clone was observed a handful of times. The CDR3 sequence: CASSPRGDSNTEAFF. In DNA, the CDR3 is TGTGCCAGCAGTCCCCGTGGGGATTCGAACACTGAAGCTTTCTTT. The rearrangement links TRBV27 to TRBJ1-1; D is unresolved. The CDR3 is made up of 15 amino acids. Germline CDR1 MNHEY, CDR2 SMNVEV (reference sequence). The ends were cut back, 5 bases at V and 1 base at J, with 14 bases in the middle.

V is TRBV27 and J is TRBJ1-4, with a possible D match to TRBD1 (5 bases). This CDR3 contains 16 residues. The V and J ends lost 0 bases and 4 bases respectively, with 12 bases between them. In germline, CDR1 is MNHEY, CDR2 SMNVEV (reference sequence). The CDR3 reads CASSLSGGRGNEKLFF. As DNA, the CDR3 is TGTGCCAGCAGTTTATCCGGGGGAAGGGGTAATGAAAAACTGTTTTTT.

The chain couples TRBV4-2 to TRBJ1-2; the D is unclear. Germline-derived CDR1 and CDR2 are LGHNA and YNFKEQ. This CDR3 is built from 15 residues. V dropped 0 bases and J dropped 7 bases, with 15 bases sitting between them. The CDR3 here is CASSQDYRQVLGYTF. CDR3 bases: TGTGCCAGCAGCCAAGATTATAGGCAGGTTCTTGGCTACACCTTC.

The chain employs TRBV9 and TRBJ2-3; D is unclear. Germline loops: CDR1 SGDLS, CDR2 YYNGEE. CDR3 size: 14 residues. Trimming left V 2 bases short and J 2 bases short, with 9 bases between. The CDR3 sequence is CASSVGFPTDTQYF. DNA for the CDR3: TGTGCCAGCAGCGTTGGCTTTCCCACAGATACGCAGTATTTT. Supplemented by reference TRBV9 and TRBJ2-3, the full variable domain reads DSGVTQTPKHLITATGQRVTLRCSPRSGDLSVYWYQQSLDQGLQFLIQYYNGEERAKGNILERFSAQQFPDLHSELNLSSLELGDSALYFCASSVGFPTDTQYFGPGTRLTVL.

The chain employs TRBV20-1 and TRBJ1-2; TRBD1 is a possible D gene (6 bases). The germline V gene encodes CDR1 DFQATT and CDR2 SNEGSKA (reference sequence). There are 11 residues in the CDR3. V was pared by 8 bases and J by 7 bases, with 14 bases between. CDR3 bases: TGCAGTCACAGGGAGAGGGGTGGCTACACCTTC. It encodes CSHRERGGYTF.

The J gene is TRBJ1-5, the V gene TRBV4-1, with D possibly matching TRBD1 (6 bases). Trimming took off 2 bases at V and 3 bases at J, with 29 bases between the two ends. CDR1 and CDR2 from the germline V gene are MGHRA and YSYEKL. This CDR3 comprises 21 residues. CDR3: CASSQPVTTRQVPVFNQPQHF. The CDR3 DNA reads TGCGCCAGCAGCCAACCCGTGACCACGCGACAGGTTCCTGTTTTCAATCAGCCCCAGCATTTT.

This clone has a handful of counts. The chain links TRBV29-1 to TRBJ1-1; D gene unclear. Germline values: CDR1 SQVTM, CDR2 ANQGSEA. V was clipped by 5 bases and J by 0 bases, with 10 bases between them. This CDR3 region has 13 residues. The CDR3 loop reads CSVYGGVNTEAFF. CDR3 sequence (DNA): TGCAGCGTTTATGGCGGCGTGAACACTGAAGCTTTCTTT. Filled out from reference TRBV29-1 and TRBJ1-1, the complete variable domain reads SAVISQKPSRDICQRGTSLTIQCQVDSQVTMMFWYRQQPGQSLTLIATANQGSEATYESGFVIDKFPISRPNLTFSTLTVSNMSPEDSSIYLCSVYGGVNTEAFFGQGTRLTVV.

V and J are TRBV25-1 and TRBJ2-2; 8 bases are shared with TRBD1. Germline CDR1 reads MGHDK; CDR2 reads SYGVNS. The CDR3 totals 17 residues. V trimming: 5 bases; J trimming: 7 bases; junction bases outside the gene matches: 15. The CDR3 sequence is CASSPRTGMGLNGELFF. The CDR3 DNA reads TGTGCCAGCAGTCCGCGGACAGGGATGGGTTTGAACGGGGAGCTGTTTTTT.

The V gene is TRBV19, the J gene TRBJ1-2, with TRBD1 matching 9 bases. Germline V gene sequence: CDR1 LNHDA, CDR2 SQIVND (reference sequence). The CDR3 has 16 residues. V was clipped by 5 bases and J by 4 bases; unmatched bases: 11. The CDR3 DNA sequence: TGTGCCAGTAGTTCGACCGGGACAGGGCTATCCTATGGCTACACCTTC. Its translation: CASSSTGTGLSYGYTF.

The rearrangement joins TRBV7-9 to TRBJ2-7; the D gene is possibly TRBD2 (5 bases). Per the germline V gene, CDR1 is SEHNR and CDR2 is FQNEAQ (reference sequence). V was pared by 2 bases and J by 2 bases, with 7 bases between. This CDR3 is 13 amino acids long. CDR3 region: CASSLSGTYEQYF. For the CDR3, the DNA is TGTGCCAGCAGCTTATCCGGGACCTACGAGCAGTACTTC.

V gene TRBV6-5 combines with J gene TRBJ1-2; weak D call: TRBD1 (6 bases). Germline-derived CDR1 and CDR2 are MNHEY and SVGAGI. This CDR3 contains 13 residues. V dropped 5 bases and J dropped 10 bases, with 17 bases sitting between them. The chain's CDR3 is CASSVGGTPSYTF. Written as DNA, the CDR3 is TGTGCCAGCAGTGTAGGCGGGACACCCTCCTACACCTTC.